This T cell receptor beta chain comes out of a study of blood T cell repertoires in COVID-19. Study background: The United States, Italy and Spain provided the acute and convalescent COVID-19 samples. Sources were T cells, B-cell-depleted T cells, or PBMCs; the material itself was cDNA or gDNA.

Trimming cost V 5 bases and J 7 bases; bases outside gene matches: 9. Germline lookup yields CDR1 MNHNY and CDR2 SVGAGI (reference sequence). The CDR3 sequence is 15 residues long. Study processing details: Using reference gene primer amplification, nucleated cell counts were estimated. This table comes from immunoSEQ multiplex PCR, and its TCRdb copy is limited to in-frame clones, with some not included. From that table come the V and J calls and clone size; the DNA was used to work out D and trimming. The table records roughly 200,000 clones, 80% to 85% of them present only once. This TCR came from a woman over 75 with COVID-19, enrolled during active disease. The chain carries TRBV6-6 and TRBJ1-4; 8 bases map to TRBD1. Input material: peripheral blood. CDR3 amino acids: CASSTGGQASEKLFF. The CDR3 DNA follows: TGTGCCAGCAGTACTGGGGGACAGGCTTCTGAAAAACTGTTTTTT.